These 20 T cell receptor beta chains came from one sample sequenced in a study of immune characterization of retroperitoneal liposarcoma. TCRdb re-derived calls from the PCR reads in MiXCR, one entry per CDR3 protein. The profile covers approximately 10,000 distinct CDR3 sequences, with more than 25% appearing a single time and 15% to 20% taken by the ten largest. The sequenced material came from blood. These receptors were obtained from a male donor with retroperitoneal liposarcoma.

The V gene is TRBV27, the J gene TRBJ2-3; TRBD1 might be the D (5 bases). Germline CDR1 and CDR2: MNHEY and SMNVEV (reference sequence). Trimming cost V 4 bases and J 3 bases, with 17 bases left between them. This CDR3 is 16 amino acids long. CDR3: CASSSQRAGSTDTQYF. Written as DNA, the CDR3 is TGTGCCAGCAGTTCCCAAAGGGCAGGGTCAACAGATACGCAGTATTTT.

The sample holds a few counts of this clonotype. The rearrangement links TRBV5-1 to TRBJ2-1; possibly TRBD1 for D (6 bases). The better agreement between TRBJ2-7 and the DNA end casts doubt on the J call. The CDR3 has 14 residues. CDR1 SGHRS and CDR2 YFSETQ come from the germline V gene. The CDR3 sequence: CASSFTGNGDEQYF. Written as DNA, the CDR3 is TGCGCCAGCAGCTTTACAGGGAATGGCGACGAGCAGTACTTC.

This chain uses TRBV24-1 with TRBJ2-1; D might be TRBD2 (7 bases). The end of the DNA aligns better with TRBJ2-5, so the J call may be wrong. Looked up from germline, CDR1 is KGHDR and CDR2 is SFDVKD. This CDR3 has 16 amino acids. CDR3 protein: CATSDPRGGAQETQYF. The CDR3 DNA reads TGTGCCACCAGTGATCCCCGAGGGGGGGCCCAAGAGACCCAGTACTTC.

This clonotype was seen a few times. The chain has TRBV6-1 and TRBJ2-1; the match to TRBD2 covers 8 bases. This CDR3 contains 15 residues. V lost 6 bases to trimming and J lost 4 bases; unmatched junction nucleotides: 8. Germline V gene lookup returns CDR1 MNHNS and CDR2 SASEGT. The CDR3 DNA is TGTGCCAGCAGCCCCGGGGTAGCGGGATACAATGAGCAGTTCTTC. Translating it yields CASSPGVAGYNEQFF.

The chain is built from TRBV4-3 and TRBJ1-3; 7 bases map to TRBD1. The CDR3 runs to 17 residues. Germline V gives CDR1 LGHNA, CDR2 YSLEER. V trimming: 1 base; J trimming: 0 bases; junction bases outside the gene matches: 6. CDR3 in amino acids: CASSQASHRGSGNTIYF. CDR3 DNA sequence: TGCGCCAGCAGCCAAGCCTCTCACAGGGGCTCTGGAAACACCATATATTTT.

J is TRBJ1-2 and V is TRBV12-3 or TRBV12-4, with TRBD1 as a possible D gene (5 bases). Trimming removed 5 bases from V and 3 bases from J, with 7 bases in between. There are 12 residues in the CDR3. This CDR3 is CASSQQDYGYTF. The CDR3 DNA reads as TGTGCCAGCAGTCAACAGGACTATGGCTACACCTTC.

As to this clonotype: The conserved final phenylalanine or tryptophan is absent from the CDR3, which likely points to a read error. The limits of the CDR3 on the DNA are not certain, so only TCRdb's listed CDR3 is given. The chain carries TRBV6-1 and TRBJ1-6. Germline values: CDR1 MNHNS, CDR2 SASEGT. The CDR3 is 8 amino acids long, termini counted. The CDR3 here is CASSVELA.

This rearrangement joins TRBV12-5 to TRBJ2-1; 9 nucleotides agree with TRBD1. J was trimmed by 8 bases and V by 6 bases; bases with no gene match: 11. The length of the CDR3 is 15 residues. The germline CDR1 and CDR2 sequences are LGHNT and FRNRAP. Written as DNA, the CDR3 is TGTGCTAGTGGGCATCCCGGGACAGGGCTCCATGAGCAGTTCTTC. Translation: CASGHPGTGLHEQFF. The entire variable domain, with the rest obtained from reference TRBV12-5 and TRBJ2-1, is as follows: DARVTQTPRHKVTEMGQEVTMRCQPILGHNTVFWYRQTMMQGLELLAYFRNRAPLDDSGMPKDRFSAEMPDATLATLKIQPSEPRDSAVYFCASGHPGTGLHEQFFGPGTRLTVL.

There are a few counts of this clonotype. V usage is TRBV11-1 and J usage is TRBJ1-1; no reliable D call. The CDR3 is made up of 15 amino acids. V dropped 1 base and J dropped 1 base, with 10 bases sitting between them. Per the germline V gene, CDR1 is SGHAT and CDR2 is FQDESV (reference sequence). CDR3 bases: TGTGCCAGCAGCTTAGGACAAGGACGGAACACTGAAGCTTTCTTT. Translated: CASSLGQGRNTEAFF.

The sample holds many counts of this clonotype. V usage is TRBV12-3 or TRBV12-4 and J usage is TRBJ1-5; 7 bases line up with TRBD1. V shed 6 bases and J 0 bases; nucleotides not matched to a gene: 8. This CDR3 spans 16 amino acids. CDR3 coding DNA: TGTGCCAGCAGCTCCGGACAGGCTTATAGCAATCAGCCCCAGCATTTT. Encoded protein: CASSSGQAYSNQPQHF.

This clonotype was seen a handful of times. The chain has TRBV10-3 and TRBJ2-3; D remains unclear. V lost 0 bases and J 1 base, leaving 5 bases between the germline ends. The CDR3 runs 14 residues. CDR1 is ENHRY and CDR2 is SYGVKD in the germline V gene. The chain's CDR3 is CAISESVGTDTQYF. The CDR3 DNA is TGTGCCATCAGTGAGTCCGTGGGCACAGATACGCAGTATTTT.

The gene calls are TRBV20-1 and TRBJ2-1; 7 bases map to TRBD1. The DNA end lines up better with TRBJ2-5; the J call may be wrong. The CDR3 is 15 residues long. The germline CDR1 and CDR2 sequences are DFQATT and SNEGSKA (reference sequence). This CDR3 is CSASSGTEPQETQYF. The CDR3 nucleotides read TGCAGTGCTAGCTCTGGGACAGAGCCGCAAGAGACCCAGTACTTC.

This clonotype showed up just a few times. The chain combines TRBV5-1 with TRBJ2-5; D is possibly TRBD1 (5 bases). Trimming took off 4 bases at V and 5 bases at J, with 12 bases between the two ends. This CDR3 has 13 residues. CDR1 and CDR2 (germline): SGHRS, YFSETQ. Here the CDR3 DNA reads TGCGCCAGCAGCCCGGACATCCAGGAGACCCAGTACTTC. As protein: CASSPDIQETQYF.

This clonotype has only a few counts. The chain has TRBV6-1 and TRBJ2-1, with no clear D. V dropped 7 bases and J dropped 6 bases, with 10 bases sitting between them. This CDR3 contains 12 residues. CDR1 MNHNS and CDR2 SASEGT come from the germline V gene. The CDR3 DNA reads TGTGCCAGCATTGCGAACATCAATGAGCAGTTCTTC. It is translated as CASIANINEQFF.

The chain employs TRBV11-3 and TRBJ1-1, with D uncertain. The germline V gene encodes CDR1 SGHNT and CDR2 YENEEA. The ends were cut back, 3 bases at V and 5 bases at J, with 13 bases in the middle. The CDR3 totals 14 residues. CDR3 sequence: CASSFRQEGTEAFF. DNA for the CDR3: TGTGCCAGCAGCTTTAGACAAGAGGGAACTGAAGCTTTCTTT. The full variable domain, its missing parts supplied by reference TRBV11-3 and TRBJ1-1, is EAGVVQSPRYKIIEKKQPVAFWCNPISGHNTLYWYLQNLGQGPELLIRYENEEAVDDSQLPKDRFSAERLKGVDSTLKIQPAELGDSAVYLCASSFRQEGTEAFFGQGTRLTVV.

At least ten counts were recorded for this clonotype. V usage is TRBV12-3 or TRBV12-4 and J usage is TRBJ1-5; D might be TRBD1 (6 bases). Trimming shortened V by 5 bases and J by 3 bases, and 8 bases separated the two germline ends. The CDR3 sequence is 13 residues long. The CDR3 DNA reads TGTGCCAGCAGTACAGGGATCAATCAGCCCCAGCATTTT. Protein sequence: CASSTGINQPQHF.

This clonotype was seen a handful of times. V usage is TRBV5-1 and J usage is TRBJ2-5; unclear D gene. The germline gives CDR1 SGHRS, CDR2 YFSETQ. The CDR3 has 13 residues. Deletions cut 4 bases from V and 4 bases from J, with 11 bases between. CDR3 sequence reads: CASSPRSLETQYF. CDR3 coding DNA: TGCGCCAGCAGCCCCCGGAGCCTAGAGACCCAGTACTTC.

This clonotype was observed at least ten times. The J gene is TRBJ2-3, the V gene TRBV6-1; weak D call: TRBD2 (5 bases). The CDR3 extends over 14 amino acids. Trimming cost V 1 base and J 9 bases, with 14 bases left between them. Germline CDR1 is MNHNS and CDR2 is SASEGT. The DNA for the CDR3 is TGTGCCAGCAGTGAAGTGGACGACTCGGGAACGCAGTATTTT. Encoded protein: CASSEVDDSGTQYF.

This clonotype turned up a few times. The genes are TRBV12-3 or TRBV12-4 and TRBJ2-1; D unresolved. Between the trimmed V and J ends, which lost 1 base and 4 bases, there was a span of 5 bases. This CDR3 has 13 residues. The CDR3: CASSLEAYNEQFF. CDR3 nucleotides: TGTGCCAGCAGTTTAGAGGCTTACAATGAGCAGTTCTTC.

By sample share, this clonotype is large. V gene TRBV6-1 combines with J gene TRBJ2-1; no definite D call. Germline CDR1 is MNHNS and CDR2 is SASEGT. The V and J ends lost 1 base and 8 bases respectively, with 12 bases between them. The CDR3 spans 14 residues. DNA of the CDR3: TGTGCCAGCAGTGAAGTGGAAAGGCTAGATGAGCAGTTCTTC. This codes for CASSEVERLDEQFF.